This T cell receptor (beta chain) was captured in a study of blood T cells in healthy people across ages. Notes on the study in general: It was the long-lived donors that had more naive CD4+ cells and higher diversity than aged donors.

Germline CDR1 and CDR2: MNHEY and SVGAGI. V shed 2 bases, J shed 8 bases, and the junction held 14 bases outside the gene matches. The CDR3 totals 18 residues. This clonotype showed up just a few times. Its cognate antigen is unknown. Primers used in a second PCR of about 6 to 12 cycles were a sample-barcoded 5' primer and a J-beta primer mix. TCRdb re-called the 5' RACE reads through MiXCR, storing one row per CDR3 protein. The profile covers about 780,000 distinct CDR3 sequences, with about 46% appearing a single time and about a sixth taken by the ten largest. V usage is TRBV6-5 and J usage is TRBJ2-1, with 11 bases lining up with TRBD2. Sequencing used blood. This TCR was sampled from an elderly man in good health. The CDR3 DNA is TGTGCCAGCAGTTACGCCCTCTCTAGCGGGAGGAGGTTGGATGAGCAGTTCTTC. Its translation is CASSYALSSGRRLDEQFF.